This is a list of T cell receptor beta chains from one sample in a study of blood T cell repertoires in COVID-19. Sequencing used immunoSEQ multiplex PCR; TCRdb keeps in-frame clones, though not all of them. Among 200,000 to 300,000 clones listed, 81% were seen once. Sequencing was carried out using peripheral blood. These receptors all come from a woman of 80 years or more with COVID-19, enrolled during active disease. Each CDR3 is given with its conserved first and last residue. A D gene is named only where the DNA matches it firmly. The size field is filled for only some rows; it gives once, few, many or a size class.

length	size	V	D	J	CDR3	DNA
14	once	TRBV7-8	TRBD1	TRBJ1-5	CASSWDSERQPQHF	TGTGCCAGCAGCTGGGACAGTGAGAGACAGCCCCAGCATTTT
14	.	TRBV5-6	TRBD1	TRBJ1-1	CASSSWDRATEAFF	TGTGCCAGCAGCTCATGGGACAGGGCCACTGAAGCTTTCTTT
15	.	TRBV10-3	.	TRBJ1-6	CAISEGQGRSSPLHF	TGTGCCATCAGTGAGGGGCAGGGAAGATCGTCACCCCTCCACTTT
16	.	TRBV6-5	TRBD1	TRBJ1-5	CASSYGGQAAHQPQHF	TGTGCCAGCAGTTACGGGGGACAGGCCGCACATCAGCCCCAGCATTTT
13	.	TRBV19	.	TRBJ1-1	CASSEGDHTEAFF	TGTGCCAGTAGCGAGGGAGATCACACTGAAGCTTTCTTT
15	.	TRBV5-5	TRBD2	TRBJ2-3	CASSFGTTALYTQYF	TGTGCCAGCAGCTTCGGGACTACGGCCCTTTATACGCAGTATTTT
15	once	TRBV28	.	TRBJ1-1	CASSFDRLVNTEAFF	TGTGCCAGCAGTTTCGACCGACTTGTGAACACTGAAGCTTTCTTT
11	few	TRBV30	TRBD1	TRBJ2-7	CAWSQRQGQYF	TGTGCCTGGAGCCAAAGACAGGGACAGTACTTC
14	few	TRBV11-3	.	TRBJ1-6	CASSLGGRNSPLHF	TGTGCCAGCAGCTTAGGAGGCCGAAATTCACCCCTCCACTTT
15	.	TRBV4-2	.	TRBJ1-5	CASSPVLKGYQPQHF	TGTGCCAGCAGCCCCGTCCTCAAGGGGTACCAGCCCCAGCATTTT
15	.	TRBV6-5	TRBD1	TRBJ1-6	CASSFGQGVNSPLHF	TGTGCCAGCAGTTTCGGACAGGGAGTTAATTCACCCCTCCACTTT
13	once	TRBV19	.	TRBJ1-1	CASSIQGWTEAFF	TGTGCCAGTAGTATTCAGGGATGGACTGAAGCTTTCTTT
15	.	TRBV18	TRBD2	TRBJ2-5	CASSPRLAGMETQYF	TGTGCCAGCTCACCCCGACTAGCGGGAATGGAGACCCAGTACTTC
15	.	TRBV29-1	.	TRBJ1-1	CSVGGQYGLGTEAFF	TGCAGCGTTGGAGGACAGTACGGGCTGGGCACTGAAGCTTTCTTT
15	.	TRBV4-1	.	TRBJ1-4	CASSPTLGRNEKLFF	TGCGCCAGCAGCCCAACTCTGGGCAGAAATGAAAAACTGTTTTTT
15	few	TRBV27	.	TRBJ1-3	CASSLTALETNTIYF	TGTGCCAGCAGTCTGACAGCTCTGGAAACGAACACCATATATTTT
12	.	TRBV3-1/TRBV3-2	.	TRBJ1-5	CASSHGGQPQHF	TGTGCCAGCAGCCACGGGGGACAGCCCCAGCATTTT
16	few	TRBV3-1/TRBV3-2	TRBD1	TRBJ2-1	CASSPRTGGLSNEQFF	TGTGCCAGCAGCCCCAGGACAGGGGGACTATCGAATGAGCAGTTCTTC
14	.	TRBV19	.	TRBJ1-5	CASRGGQSNQPQHF	TGTGCCAGTAGAGGGGGACAAAGCAATCAGCCCCAGCATTTT
15	.	TRBV3-1/TRBV3-2	.	TRBJ2-1	CASSQLDAGANEQFF	TGTGCCAGCAGCCAACTCGACGCGGGGGCAAATGAGCAGTTCTTC
18	.	TRBV7-2	TRBD2	TRBJ2-3	CASSPRGGGGPSTDTQYF	TGTGCCAGCAGCCCTCGGGGGGGCGGGGGACCTAGCACAGATACGCAGTATTTT
15	.	TRBV7-2	TRBD1	TRBJ2-1	CASSSSRDRANEQFF	TGTGCCAGCAGCTCATCCCGGGACAGGGCCAATGAGCAGTTCTTC
15	.	TRBV2	TRBD1	TRBJ1-6	CASTDEGQGNSPLHF	TGTGCCAGCACCGACGAGGGACAGGGGAATTCACCCCTCCACTTT
13	.	TRBV10-3	.	TRBJ1-2	CAIKQGANYGYTF	TGTGCCATCAAACAGGGAGCTAACTATGGCTACACCTTC
16	.	TRBV5-1	TRBD2	TRBJ2-3	CASRSGTSGSSDTQYF	TGCGCCAGCAGATCCGGGACTAGCGGGTCCTCAGATACGCAGTATTTT
15	.	TRBV2	.	TRBJ1-5	CASTNGGIGNQPQHF	TGTGCCAGCACCAACGGGGGGATCGGCAATCAGCCCCAGCATTTT
15	.	TRBV5-1	TRBD2	TRBJ2-3	CASSLGRGGTDTQYF	TGCGCCAGCAGCTTGGGTCGGGGGGGCACAGATACGCAGTATTTT
13	.	TRBV24-1	.	TRBJ2-5	CATSFRGQETQYF	TGTGCCACCAGTTTCAGGGGTCAAGAGACCCAGTACTTC
16	.	TRBV5-4	.	TRBJ1-1	CASSLSTKGVGTEAFF	TGTGCCAGCAGCTTGTCCACAAAGGGGGTAGGCACTGAAGCTTTCTTT
13	.	TRBV25-1	.	TRBJ1-3	CASQRPGGNTIYF	TGTGCCTCCCAGCGTCCGGGGGGAAACACCATATATTTT
14	.	TRBV2	.	TRBJ1-1	CASSLGRENTEAFF	TGTGCCAGCAGTCTAGGACGGGAGAACACTGAAGCTTTCTTT
14	.	TRBV3-1/TRBV3-2	.	TRBJ2-2	CASSRLEIFGELFF	TGTGCCAGCAGCCGACTAGAAATTTTCGGGGAGCTGTTTTTT
16	.	TRBV7-3	TRBD2	TRBJ2-3	CASSSTGGVSTDTQYF	TGTGCCAGCAGCTCGACCGGGGGGGTGAGCACAGATACGCAGTATTTT
15	.	TRBV3-1/TRBV3-2	.	TRBJ2-1	CASSHPRHSYNEQFF	TGTGCCAGCAGCCATCCCCGACATTCCTACAATGAGCAGTTCTTC
12	.	TRBV2	.	TRBJ1-3	CASSVLRNTIYF	TGTGCCAGCAGTGTCTTAAGAAACACCATATATTTT
13	few	TRBV5-6	.	TRBJ2-2	CASSLDMTGELFF	TGTGCCAGCAGCCTGGACATGACCGGGGAGCTGTTTTTT
12	.	TRBV3-1/TRBV3-2	.	TRBJ2-3	CASSQHTDTQYF	TGTGCCAGCAGCCAACACACAGATACGCAGTATTTT
12	.	TRBV28	.	TRBJ1-1	CASSLLNTEAFF	TGTGCCAGCAGCCTGTTGAACACTGAAGCTTTCTTT
15	.	TRBV20-1	.	TRBJ2-5	CSASALGTPREAQYF	TGCAGTGCTAGTGCACTCGGGACTCCTCGTGAGGCCCAGTACTTC
14	.	TRBV2	.	TRBJ1-3	CASRPQATGNTIYF	TGTGCCAGCAGGCCCCAGGCTACCGGAAACACCATATATTTT
12	.	TRBV5-8	.	TRBJ2-7	CASSPPGDEQYF	TGTGCCAGCAGTCCTCCGGGGGACGAGCAGTACTTC
13	once	TRBV6-5	TRBD1	TRBJ1-2	CASILGQDYGYTF	TGTGCCAGCATCTTAGGACAGGACTATGGCTACACCTTC
15	.	TRBV19	TRBD1	TRBJ1-1	CASSAGDRANTEAFF	TGTGCCAGTAGCGCCGGGGACAGGGCTAACACTGAAGCTTTCTTT
15	.	TRBV18	.	TRBJ2-7	CASSLSPIGSYEQYF	TGTGCCAGCTCACTTTCACCCATCGGCTCCTACGAGCAGTACTTC
17	.	TRBV5-6	.	TRBJ1-1	CASSLRRQLYLNTEAFF	TGTGCCAGCAGCTTGAGGAGGCAGCTATATTTGAACACTGAAGCTTTCTTT
15	.	TRBV5-1	.	TRBJ2-2	CASSPAGKGTGELFF	TGCGCCAGCAGCCCGGCGGGGAAAGGCACCGGGGAGCTGTTTTTT
11	few	TRBV7-9	.	TRBJ2-7	CASSSDSGQYF	TGTGCCAGCAGCTCCGACAGTGGGCAGTACTTC
18	.	TRBV5-1	TRBD1	TRBJ1-3	CASALSTGAKGTGNTIYF	TGCGCCAGCGCCCTGTCGACAGGGGCCAAAGGGACTGGAAACACCATATATTTT
14	.	TRBV28	.	TRBJ1-5	CASSLRGGNQPQHF	TGTGCCAGCAGTTTACGGGGGGGCAATCAGCCCCAGCATTTT
16	.	TRBV18	TRBD2	TRBJ2-3	CASSRAGLAGTDTQYF	TGTGCCAGCTCCCGAGCCGGACTAGCGGGCACAGATACGCAGTATTTT
15	.	TRBV28	.	TRBJ1-2	CASSSYGSPNYGYTF	TGTGCCAGCAGTTCCTACGGTAGTCCTAACTATGGCTACACCTTC
15	.	TRBV5-6	TRBD2	TRBJ2-1	CASSRTSGAVNEQFF	TGTGCCAGCAGCAGGACTAGCGGGGCCGTCAATGAGCAGTTCTTC
15	.	TRBV5-1	.	TRBJ1-2	CASSSGYQKNYGYTF	TGCGCCAGCAGCTCGGGGTACCAGAAAAACTATGGCTACACCTTC
13	.	TRBV5-1	TRBD2	TRBJ2-1	CASSLGGRNEQFF	TGCGCCAGCAGCTTGGGCGGGAGAAATGAGCAGTTCTTC
15	.	TRBV6-6	.	TRBJ2-6	CASSNQNSGANVLTF	TGTGCCAGCAGTAATCAGAACTCTGGGGCCAACGTCCTGACTTTC